This T cell receptor beta chain was found in a study of post-analysis software for immune sequencing data. Unique molecular identifiers were present in the TCR beta cDNA libraries. TCRdb recomputed calls from the PCR reads with MiXCR, one row per CDR3 protein. The data hold 740,000 or so distinct CDR3 sequences, with about 50% observed a single time. This clonotype was counted a few times. Its antigen is undetermined. General study results and limits: A significant reduction in normalized Chao1 diversity was observed in multiple sclerosis patients versus controls. Batch-mates among the samples co-clustered strongly by F measure. Patients showed TRBV5-6, TRBV5-1 and TRBV20-1 among five TRBV segments more frequent than in controls.

The ends lost 4 bases at V and 7 bases at J; junction bases unmatched: 13. Germline V CDR1 and CDR2: DFQATT, SNEGSKA (reference sequence). CDR3 length: 16 residues. V is TRBV20-1 and J is TRBJ2-1; 10 nucleotides match TRBD2. What was sequenced was blood. The sequence was collected from a girl aged 10 to 17 with multiple sclerosis. The CDR3 loop is CSAINQRGGLLNEQFF. The CDR3 nucleotides read TGCAGTGCTATAAACCAGCGGGGGGGCCTCTTAAATGAGCAGTTCTTC.